The clone carrying this T cell receptor (beta chain) was counted ten times or more. These data originate in a study of human T cells and chemical hapten exposure. Indicated time point: patch test 2, 6 weeks after DPC sensitization. Treatment defined: therapeutic diphenylcyclopropenone sensitization with weekly scalp DPC. TCRdb ran MiXCR on the RACE reads and lists one entry per CDR3 protein. The sample has about 95,000 distinct CDR3 sequences; roughly an eighth are singletons. This receptor was taken from a woman aged 40 to 50 with alopecia areata. Some clones in this sample may be carry-over from other donors' samples. The source was whole blood, collected in connection with sensitization to the hapten diphenylcyclopropenone (DPC).

The CDR3 region has the DNA TGTGCCAGCAGCTCCCCGGGACAGCCAACAGATACGCAGTATTTT. Its protein product is CASSSPGQPTDTQYF. The rearrangement joins TRBV7-9 to TRBJ2-3; 7 bases fit TRBD1. Losses at the gene ends were 4 bases for V and 3 bases for J; bases not matched to a gene: 7. The CDR3 is 15 amino acids. CDR1 and CDR2 (germline): SEHNR, FQNEAQ (reference sequence).